These 21 T cell receptor beta chains were sequenced from one sample in a study of OX40 agonist ivuxolimab in advanced cancers. The protocol was immunoSEQ multiplex PCR, while the TCRdb copy is restricted to in-frame clones and leaves out a portion. In the table there are about 130,000 clones, around 90% of which are singletons. The source was CD4+ or CD8+ T cells sorted from blood, collected in a trial of the OX40 agonist ivuxolimab. The receptors here all came from an adult with an advanced solid tumor such as melanoma, head and neck, liver or kidney cancer.

The V call is TRBV30, the J call TRBJ1-1, with 9 bases fitting TRBD1. The CDR3 is 15 amino acids. V gave up 0 bases and J gave up 5 bases; unmatched junction bases: 7. Germline CDR1 is GTSNPN and CDR2 is SVGIG (reference sequence). CDR3 DNA sequence: TGTGCCTGGAGTGTACTGGGGACAGGGCGAACTGAAGCTTTCTTT. Residues: CAWSVLGTGRTEAFF.

V and J are TRBV19 and TRBJ2-3, with a weak D call TRBD2 (5 bases). The V gene's germline CDR1 is LNHDA and CDR2 SQIVND (reference sequence). V was trimmed by 4 bases and J by 1 base, leaving 12 bases between them. The CDR3 sequence is 15 residues long. DNA for the CDR3: TGTGCCAGTAGTAACTCGCAGAGGGGCACAGATACGCAGTATTTT. This codes for CASSNSQRGTDTQYF.

Only a few counts were recorded for this clone. The CDR3 DNA sequence: TGTGCCAGTAGACCGACCTTTCCGGACTTTCTAAATGAAAAACTGTTTTTT. Encoded protein: CASRPTFPDFLNEKLFF. This chain joins TRBV19 and TRBJ1-4; D unresolved. Trimming cost V 6 bases and J 5 bases, with 22 bases left between them. CDR3 size: 17 residues. Germline CDR1 and CDR2: LNHDA and SQIVND (reference sequence).

This chain links TRBV5-1 with TRBJ2-5; TRBD2 matches 7 bases. V was clipped by 0 bases and J by 5 bases; unmatched bases: 4. Per the germline V gene, CDR1 is SGHRS and CDR2 is YFSETQ. The CDR3 has 14 residues. The DNA for the CDR3 is TGCGCCAGCAGCTTGGGACTAGCTGGCGAGACCCAGTACTTC. It is translated as CASSLGLAGETQYF.

The V gene is TRBV19, the J gene TRBJ2-7, with TRBD1 matching over 7 bases. Germline trimming cut 4 bases from V and 0 bases from J; bases unmatched to any gene: 0. Germline CDR1 and CDR2: LNHDA and SQIVND (reference sequence). This CDR3 is built from 13 residues. As DNA, the CDR3 is TGTGCCAGTAGTAGGACAGGCTCCTACGAGCAGTACTTC. It encodes CASSRTGSYEQYF. The complete variable domain, with remaining parts taken from reference TRBV19 and TRBJ2-7, reads DGGITQSPKYLFRKEGQNVTLSCEQNLNHDAMYWYRQDPGQGLRLIYYSQIVNDFQKGDIAEGYSVSREKKESFPLTVTSAQKNPTAFYLCASSRTGSYEQYFGPGTRLTVT.

The J gene is TRBJ1-1, the V gene TRBV5-4; TRBD1 might be the D (5 bases). Germline values: CDR1 SGHNT, CDR2 YYREEE (reference sequence). The CDR3 is 13 residues long. Deletions cut 4 bases from V and 1 base from J, with 8 bases between. The CDR3 sequence is CASSTGTNTEAFF. The CDR3 bases are TGTGCCAGCAGCACCGGGACGAACACTGAAGCTTTCTTT.

As DNA, the CDR3 is TGCGCCAGCAGTGTGACAGAGGACAACAACACTGAAGCTTTCTTT. Protein: CASSVTEDNNTEAFF. The chain recombines TRBV10-1 with TRBJ1-1; possible D gene TRBD1, 5 bases. The V gene lost 4 bases and the J gene lost 2 bases, with 14 bases spanning the gap. Germline loops: CDR1 WNHNN, CDR2 SYGVQD (reference sequence). The CDR3 contains 15 residues.

The V call is TRBV10-3, the J call TRBJ1-2, with D possibly being TRBD1 (5 bases). The V end was cut by 0 bases, the J end by 4 bases, with 15 bases between. Germline V lookup: CDR1 ENHRY, CDR2 SYGVKD. The CDR3 consists of 16 residues. The CDR3 reads CAISESWGFKGYGYTF. CDR3 sequence (DNA): TGTGCCATCAGTGAGTCTTGGGGCTTCAAAGGCTATGGCTACACCTTC.

The gene calls are TRBV5-1 and TRBJ2-7; maybe TRBD2 (6 bases). CDR3 length equals 14 residues. The germline gives CDR1 SGHRS, CDR2 YFSETQ. V was cut by 0 bases and J by 4 bases, with 11 bases left in between. The CDR3 loop reads CASSLGGGSYEQYF. As DNA, the CDR3 is TGCGCCAGCAGCTTGGGGGGAGGTTCTTACGAGCAGTACTTC.

The rearrangement uses TRBV5-8 and TRBJ2-5; 7 bases line up with TRBD1. Germline V CDR1 and CDR2: SGHTS, YDEGEE. CDR3 size: 15 residues. Trimming took 0 bases from V and 1 from J; bases not matched to a gene: 3. CDR3 sequence (DNA): TGTGCCAGCAGCTTGGAGGGGGCAGTCCAAGAGACCCAGTACTTC. Residues: CASSLEGAVQETQYF.

The chain recombines TRBV12-5 with TRBJ2-3; either TRBD1 or TRBD2 may supply D (5 bases each). CDR1 and CDR2 (germline): LGHNT, FRNRAP. This CDR3 comprises 15 residues. Trimming removed 2 bases from V and 2 bases from J, with 11 bases in between. CDR3 sequence reads: CASGLPGPYTDTQYF. Written as DNA, the CDR3 is TGTGCTAGTGGTTTGCCGGGACCGTACACAGATACGCAGTATTTT.

The rearrangement joins TRBV19 to TRBJ2-1, with D possibly called TRBD1 or TRBD2 (5 bases each). Germline V lookup: CDR1 LNHDA, CDR2 SQIVND (reference sequence). V was shortened by 7 bases and J by 8 bases, with 18 bases between the two germline ends. The CDR3 is made up of 14 amino acids. CDR3 residues: CASTAKSLGDEQFF. For the CDR3, the DNA is TGTGCCAGTACGGCGAAAAGTCTGGGGGATGAGCAGTTCTTC.

The V and J genes are TRBV5-4 and TRBJ1-3; no clear D gene. The V gene's germline CDR1 is SGHNT and CDR2 YYREEE (reference sequence). V was pared by 3 bases and J by 4 bases, with 11 bases between. The CDR3 loop spans 14 amino acids. CDR3 in amino acids: CASSSQVAGNTIYF. The CDR3 nucleotides are TGTGCCAGCAGCTCTCAGGTCGCCGGAAACACCATATATTTT.

The V gene is TRBV19, the J gene TRBJ1-1; D is possibly TRBD1 (5 bases). Per germline, CDR1 LNHDA and CDR2 SQIVND (reference sequence). The ends were cut back, 7 bases at V and 1 base at J, with 10 bases in the middle. The CDR3 has 13 residues. CDR3 sequence (DNA): TGTGCCAGTACCCGTCAGGGGAACACTGAAGCTTTCTTT. The encoded protein is CASTRQGNTEAFF.

This clone was seen just once. This chain joins TRBV28 and TRBJ2-7; TRBD2 matches 12 bases. The germline gives CDR1 MDHEN, CDR2 SYDVKM. The CDR3 is 15 amino acids. J was trimmed by 4 bases and V by 0 bases; bases with no gene match: 1. The CDR3 coding sequence is TGTGCCAGCAGTTTATGGACTAGCGGGAGTTACGAGCAGTACTTC. Its translation is CASSLWTSGSYEQYF. Looking up the rest from reference TRBV28 and TRBJ2-7 gives the full variable domain: DVKVTQSSRYLVKRTGEKVFLECVQDMDHENMFWYRQDPGLGLRLIYFSYDVKMKEKGDIPEGYSVSREKKERFSLILESASTNQTSMYLCASSLWTSGSYEQYFGPGTRLTVT.

The rearrangement uses TRBV28 and TRBJ1-5; a possible D gene is TRBD1 (6 bases). This CDR3 has 15 amino acids. Germline loops: CDR1 MDHEN, CDR2 SYDVKM. Between the trimmed V and J ends, which lost 3 bases and 7 bases, there was a span of 16 bases. The CDR3 nucleotides are TGTGCCAGCAGTTTGATACAGGGCGTATGGCAGCCCCAGCATTTT. The encoded protein is CASSLIQGVWQPQHF. Filled out from reference TRBV28 and TRBJ1-5, the complete variable domain reads DVKVTQSSRYLVKRTGEKVFLECVQDMDHENMFWYRQDPGLGLRLIYFSYDVKMKEKGDIPEGYSVSREKKERFSLILESASTNQTSMYLCASSLIQGVWQPQHFGDGTRLSIL.

This chain connects TRBV15 to TRBJ2-7, with D perhaps assigned TRBD1 or TRBD2 (5 bases each). Between the trimmed V and J ends, which lost 0 bases and 5 bases, there was a span of 11 bases. From germline, CDR1 is LNHNV and CDR2 YYDKDF (reference sequence). There are 14 residues in the CDR3. The DNA of the CDR3 is TGTGCCACCAGCAGAGATGGGGACGCTGACGAGCAGTACTTC. This sequence encodes CATSRDGDADEQYF. The whole variable domain, remainder taken from reference TRBV15 and TRBJ2-7, is DAMVIQNPRYQVTQFGKPVTLSCSQTLNHNVMYWYQQKSSQAPKLLFHYYDKDFNNEADTPDNFQSRRPNTSFCFLDIRSPGLGDTAMYLCATSRDGDADEQYFGPGTRLTVT.

The chain uses TRBV19 and TRBJ1-4; D is unclear. V lost 6 bases and J 0 bases, leaving 11 bases between the germline ends. The CDR3 totals 15 residues. Per germline, CDR1 LNHDA and CDR2 SQIVND (reference sequence). CDR3 in DNA: TGTGCCAGTAGCGCAGGAGACTCAACTAATGAAAAACTGTTTTTT. This encodes CASSAGDSTNEKLFF.

The gene calls are TRBV9 and TRBJ1-2, with TRBD1 as a possible D gene (5 bases). CDR3 length: 13 amino acids. V was clipped by 3 bases and J by 8 bases, with 14 bases between them. Germline CDR1 is SGDLS and CDR2 is YYNGEE. For the CDR3, the DNA is TGTGCCAGCAGCGCCGGAGGGCCAGGGGGCTACACCTTC. It specifies CASSAGGPGGYTF.

The rearrangement uses TRBV28 and TRBJ1-2; D is uncertain. The CDR3 runs to 14 residues. V lost 6 bases to trimming and J lost 8 bases, with 19 bases between them. The germline V gene encodes CDR1 MDHEN and CDR2 SYDVKM. The CDR3 loop reads CASRPAFYFVGYTF. The CDR3 DNA reads TGTGCCAGCAGACCCGCTTTTTACTTCGTGGGCTACACCTTC.

The chain links TRBV6-6 to TRBJ2-1; D is ambiguous. The CDR3 spans 16 residues. Germline values: CDR1 MNHNY, CDR2 SVGAGI (reference sequence). Deletions cut 4 bases from V and 3 bases from J, with 16 bases between. CDR3 nucleotide sequence: TGTGCCAGCAGTTCCATCCTCGGCCTTAGCTACAATGAGCAGTTCTTC. Translation: CASSSILGLSYNEQFF.